Listed here are 3 T cell receptor beta chains from one sample, sequenced in a study of blood T cell repertoires in COVID-19. Libraries were prepared by immunoSEQ multiplex PCR; TCRdb keeps only in-frame clonotypes and omits some of them. The sample records 70,000 or so clones, about 88% being singletons. The sequencing sample was made of peripheral blood. The receptor set was obtained from a human donor in a cohort sampled during active COVID-19.

The J gene is TRBJ2-3, the V gene TRBV7-9, with D perhaps TRBD1 (5 bases). The CDR3 is 12 residues long. CDR1 SEHNR and CDR2 FQNEAQ come from the germline V gene (reference sequence). Trimming took 7 bases from V and 11 from J, leaving 16 bases between them. CDR3: CASTSEVGQQYF. The CDR3 DNA follows: TGTGCCAGCACCTCAGAGGTGGGGCAGCAGTATTTT.

The rearrangement links TRBV7-6 to TRBJ2-7; a possible D gene is TRBD2 (6 bases). This CDR3 comprises 13 residues. Germline CDR1 reads SGHVS; CDR2 reads FNYEAQ. V was trimmed by 1 base and J by 4 bases, leaving 8 bases between them. The DNA for the CDR3 is TGTGCCAGCAGCTTAGACGGGGGATACGAGCAGTACTTC. Its protein product is CASSLDGGYEQYF.

The chain recombines TRBV24-1 with TRBJ2-3, with 8 nucleotides matching TRBD2. CDR1 KGHDR and CDR2 SFDVKD come from the germline V gene. The CDR3 is 23 residues long. V lost 1 base to trimming and J lost 9 bases; unmatched junction nucleotides: 32. The CDR3 DNA reads TGTGCCACCAGTGATTTTTCCGCCGCCTCAGGCGGGAGGTCCATTGCCCCCGCAGGCACGCAGTATTTT. Translation gives CATSDFSAASGGRSIAPAGTQYF.